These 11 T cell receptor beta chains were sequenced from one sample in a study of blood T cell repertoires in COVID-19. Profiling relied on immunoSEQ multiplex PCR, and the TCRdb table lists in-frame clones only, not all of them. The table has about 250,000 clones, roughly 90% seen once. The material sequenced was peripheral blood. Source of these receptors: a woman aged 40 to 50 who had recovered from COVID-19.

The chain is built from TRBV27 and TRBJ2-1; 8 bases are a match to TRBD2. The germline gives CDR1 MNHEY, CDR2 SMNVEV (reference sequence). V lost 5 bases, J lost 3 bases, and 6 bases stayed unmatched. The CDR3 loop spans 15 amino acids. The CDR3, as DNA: TGTGCCAGCAGTACCACTAGCGGAGGCTACAATGAGCAGTTCTTC. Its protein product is CASSTTSGGYNEQFF.

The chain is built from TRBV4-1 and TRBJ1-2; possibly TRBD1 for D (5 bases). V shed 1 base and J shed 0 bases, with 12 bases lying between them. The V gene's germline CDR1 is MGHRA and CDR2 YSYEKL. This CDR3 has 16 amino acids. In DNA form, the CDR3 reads TGCGCCAGCAGCCAAGGTGCGGGGACCTCTAACTATGGCTACACCTTC. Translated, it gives CASSQGAGTSNYGYTF.

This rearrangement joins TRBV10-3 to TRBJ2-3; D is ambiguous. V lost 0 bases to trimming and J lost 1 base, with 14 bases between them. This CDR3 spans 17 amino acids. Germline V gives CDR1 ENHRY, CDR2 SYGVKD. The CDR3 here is CAISESLRLVGTDTQYF. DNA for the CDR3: TGTGCCATCAGTGAGTCCCTTCGGCTAGTGGGCACAGATACGCAGTATTTT.

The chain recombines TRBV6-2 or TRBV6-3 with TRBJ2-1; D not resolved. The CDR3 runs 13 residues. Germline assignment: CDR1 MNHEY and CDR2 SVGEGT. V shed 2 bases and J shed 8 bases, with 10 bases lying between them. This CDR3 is CASSYLGRDEQFF. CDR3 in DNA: TGTGCCAGCAGTTACCTTGGTCGCGATGAGCAGTTCTTC.

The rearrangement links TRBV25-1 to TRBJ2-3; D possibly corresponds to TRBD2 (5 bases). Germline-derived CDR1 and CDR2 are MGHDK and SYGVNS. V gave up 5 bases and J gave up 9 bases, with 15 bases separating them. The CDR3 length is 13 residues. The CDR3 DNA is TGTGCCAGCAGTTTCCAACTAGATGGGACGCAGTATTTT. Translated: CASSFQLDGTQYF. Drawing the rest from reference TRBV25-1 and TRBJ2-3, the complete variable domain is EADIYQTPRYLVIGTGKKITLECSQTMGHDKMYWYQQDPGMELHLIHYSYGVNSTEKGDLSSESTVSRIRTEHFPLTLESARPSHTSQYLCASSFQLDGTQYFGPGTRLTVL.

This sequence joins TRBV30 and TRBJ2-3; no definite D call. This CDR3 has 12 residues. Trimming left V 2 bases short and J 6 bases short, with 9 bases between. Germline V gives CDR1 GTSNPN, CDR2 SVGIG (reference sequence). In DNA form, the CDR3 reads TGTGCCTGGAGTCCTTATTCGGATACGCAGTATTTT. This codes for CAWSPYSDTQYF.

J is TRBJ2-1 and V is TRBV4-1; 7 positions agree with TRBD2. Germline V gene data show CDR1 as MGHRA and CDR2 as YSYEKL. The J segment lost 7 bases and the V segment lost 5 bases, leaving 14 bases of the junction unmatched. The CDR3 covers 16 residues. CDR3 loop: CASSALSGEGWNEQFF. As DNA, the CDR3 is TGCGCCAGCAGCGCCCTCTCGGGGGAGGGATGGAATGAGCAGTTCTTC.

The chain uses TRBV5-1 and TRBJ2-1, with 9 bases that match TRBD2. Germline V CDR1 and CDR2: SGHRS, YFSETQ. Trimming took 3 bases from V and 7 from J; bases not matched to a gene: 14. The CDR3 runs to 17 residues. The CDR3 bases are TGCGCCAGCAGCTCCCGACTAGCGGCTTCATTTACAAATGAGCAGTTCTTC. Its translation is CASSSRLAASFTNEQFF.

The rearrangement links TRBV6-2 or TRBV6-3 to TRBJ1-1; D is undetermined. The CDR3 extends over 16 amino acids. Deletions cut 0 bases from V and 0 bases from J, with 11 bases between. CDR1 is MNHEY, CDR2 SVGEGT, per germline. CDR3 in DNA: TGTGCCAGCAGTTACTCGGTACACGTAATGAACACTGAAGCTTTCTTT. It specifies CASSYSVHVMNTEAFF.

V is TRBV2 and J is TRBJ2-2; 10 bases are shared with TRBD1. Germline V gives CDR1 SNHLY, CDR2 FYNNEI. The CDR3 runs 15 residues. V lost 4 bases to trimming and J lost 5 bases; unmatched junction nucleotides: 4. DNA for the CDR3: TGTGCCAGCAGTGGAGGACAGGGGGGTACCGGGGAGCTGTTTTTT. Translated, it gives CASSGGQGGTGELFF. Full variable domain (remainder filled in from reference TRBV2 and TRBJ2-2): EPEVTQTPSHQVTQMGQEVILRCVPISNHLYFYWYRQILGQKVEFLVSFYNNEISEKSEIFDDQFSVERPDGSNFTLKIRSTKLEDSAMYFCASSGGQGGTGELFFGEGSRLTVL.

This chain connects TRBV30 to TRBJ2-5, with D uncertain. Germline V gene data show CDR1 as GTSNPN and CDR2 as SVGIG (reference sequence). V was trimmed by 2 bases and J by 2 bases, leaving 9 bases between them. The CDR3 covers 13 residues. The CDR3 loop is CAWSHIPQETQYF. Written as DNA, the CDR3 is TGTGCCTGGAGTCACATACCACAAGAGACCCAGTACTTC.